The rows below give T cell receptor beta chains drawn from one sample of a study of shared clonotypes between healthy human individuals. Sequencing used immunoSEQ multiplex PCR; TCRdb keeps in-frame clones, though not all of them. The data hold roughly 600,000 clones, with 95% to 98% observed a single time. Sample: naive CD8+ T cells sorted from blood. These receptor sequences come from a man younger than 40 in good health. Both conserved end residues are part of each CDR3. A D gene is named only where the DNA matches it firmly. Clone size, where shown, is once, few, many, or a class for clones that have expanded.

>NA|TRBJ2-7|TRBV2|NA
CASSEGRAYEQYF
TGTGCCAGCAGTGAGGGTCGGGCGTACGAGCAGTACTTC
>NA|TRBJ2-2|TRBV5-1|NA
CASSFESNTGELFF
TGCGCCAGCAGCTTTGAGAGCAACACCGGGGAGCTGTTTTTT
>NA|TRBJ2-1|TRBV27|NA
CASSLAAGVLFNEQFF
TGTGCCAGCAGTCTAGCCGCAGGGGTTTTATTCAATGAGCAGTTCTTC
>NA|TRBJ1-1|TRBV11-2|NA
CASSYFETVGVSTEAFF
TGTGCCAGCAGCTACTTTGAGACAGTTGGGGTGAGCACTGAAGCTTTCTTT
>NA|TRBJ2-7|TRBV27|NA
CASSLSPGATYEQYF
TGTGCCAGCAGTTTATCACCCGGGGCCACCTACGAGCAGTACTTC
>NA|TRBJ2-1|TRBV6-4|TRBD1
CASRARQGPYNEQFF
TGTGCCAGCAGGGCCCGACAGGGCCCTTACAATGAGCAGTTCTTC
>NA|TRBJ2-7|TRBV6-5|NA
CASSYRGRTYEQYF
TGTGCCAGCAGTTACCGCGGACGGACCTACGAGCAGTACTTC
>NA|TRBJ2-3|TRBV6-4|NA
CASSDFGGTSTDTQYF
TGTGCCAGCAGTGACTTCGGCGGAACTAGCACAGATACGCAGTATTTT
>NA|TRBJ2-7|TRBV4-3|TRBD1
CASSSGTGDSYEQYF
TGCGCCAGCAGCTCCGGGACAGGGGACTCCTACGAGCAGTACTTC
>once|TRBJ2-2|TRBV9|TRBD1
CASGGNTGELFF
TGTGCCTCAGGGGGGAACACCGGGGAGCTGTTTTTT
>once|TRBJ2-1|TRBV4-1|TRBD2
CASSQELAGVDEQFF
TGCGCCAGCAGCCAAGAACTAGCGGGAGTGGATGAGCAGTTCTTC
>NA|TRBJ1-1|TRBV7-9|TRBD1
CASTGGANTEAFF
TGTGCCAGTACAGGGGGTGCGAACACTGAAGCTTTCTTT
>NA|TRBJ2-1|TRBV2|NA
CASKGGRNEQFF
TGTGCCAGCAAGGGCGGTCGCAATGAGCAGTTCTTC
>NA|TRBJ1-5|TRBV6-1|NA
CASSEGFLGPNQPQHF
TGTGCCAGCAGTGAAGGATTCCTCGGCCCGAATCAGCCCCAGCATTTT
>NA|TRBJ2-7|TRBV2|NA
CASLGREYEQYF
TGTGCCAGCTTAGGACGGGAATACGAGCAGTACTTC
>NA|TRBJ1-2|TRBV5-4|NA
CASSATGGGYTF
TGTGCCAGCAGCGCAACAGGAGGCGGCTACACCTTC
>NA|TRBJ1-4|TRBV27|NA
CASSPNRPQIEKLFF
TGTGCCAGCAGTCCAAACAGGCCCCAGATTGAAAAACTGTTTTTT
>NA|TRBJ2-3|TRBV29-1|NA
CSVEKLGFGDTQYF
TGCAGCGTTGAGAAACTGGGCTTTGGGGATACGCAGTATTTT
>once|TRBJ2-7|TRBV29-1|TRBD2
CSVGVSGSYEQYF
TGCAGCGTTGGGGTTAGCGGGAGCTACGAGCAGTACTTC
>NA|TRBJ2-7|TRBV28|NA
CASSLEGRLSYEQYF
TGTGCCAGCAGTTTAGAGGGCCGACTCTCCTACGAGCAGTACTTC
>NA|TRBJ2-7|TRBV13|TRBD1
CASSSDRGLDEQYF
TGTGCCAGCAGCTCCGACAGGGGGCTCGACGAGCAGTACTTC
>NA|TRBJ2-7|TRBV7-9|NA
CASSPISYPDSYEQYF
TGTGCCAGCAGCCCGATTTCCTATCCCGACTCCTACGAGCAGTACTTC
>NA|TRBJ2-2|TRBV28|TRBD1
CASSPRGTGNAGELFF
TGTGCCAGCAGTCCACGCGGGACAGGGAACGCCGGGGAGCTGTTTTTT
>once|TRBJ2-3|TRBV5-1|TRBD2
CASSLRGLALGTDTQYF
TGCGCCAGCAGCTTGAGAGGACTAGCGTTGGGCACAGATACGCAGTATTTT
>once|TRBJ2-1|TRBV14|NA
CASSQERWGAYNEQFF
TGTGCCAGCAGCCAAGAACGCTGGGGAGCCTACAATGAGCAGTTCTTC
>NA|TRBJ1-5|TRBV6-1|NA
CASSELRAGAQPQHF
TGTGCCAGCAGTGAACTTCGGGCAGGGGCTCAGCCCCAGCATTTT
>NA|TRBJ1-1|TRBV5-6|TRBD1
CASSSRLRGLLEAFF
TGTGCCAGCAGTTCTCGCCTCAGGGGGCTGCTTGAAGCTTTCTTT
>NA|TRBJ2-2|TRBV5-6|TRBD2
CASSLRLAGTGELFF
TGTGCCAGCAGCTTGAGGTTAGCGGGCACCGGGGAGCTGTTTTTT
>NA|TRBJ1-1|TRBV9|TRBD1
CASSVAGGGTEAFF
TGTGCCAGCAGCGTAGCAGGGGGGGGCACTGAAGCTTTCTTT
>NA|TRBJ1-2|TRBV6-6|TRBD1
CASSYLGQGAGYTF
TGTGCCAGCAGTTACCTAGGACAGGGTGCTGGCTACACCTTC
>NA|TRBJ2-7|TRBV7-9|TRBD1
CASSPRTGVNYEQYF
TGTGCCAGCAGCCCTCGGACAGGGGTCAATTACGAGCAGTACTTC
>NA|TRBJ2-7|TRBV7-9|TRBD2
CASSIQMTSGDYEQYF
TGTGCCAGCAGCATTCAAATGACTAGCGGGGATTACGAGCAGTACTTC
>NA|TRBJ2-7|TRBV28|NA
CASSPKYEQYF
TGTGCCAGCAGTCCCAAATACGAGCAGTACTTC
>NA|TRBJ2-1|TRBV14|TRBD2
CASSQDREREGLDEQFF
TGTGCCAGCAGCCAAGATAGGGAGCGGGAGGGCCTCGATGAGCAGTTCTTC
>NA|TRBJ2-3|TRBV5-1|NA
CASRQGGEQYF
TGCGCCAGCAGGCAGGGAGGTGAACAGTATTTT
>NA|TRBJ2-7|TRBV29-1|NA
CSALTGATYEQYF
TGCAGCGCCTTAACGGGGGCCACCTACGAGCAGTACTTC
>NA|TRBJ2-3|TRBV28|NA
CASKGVRDTDTQYF
TGTGCCAGCAAGGGGGTTAGAGACACAGATACGCAGTATTTT
>NA|TRBJ2-3|TRBV27|TRBD2
CASRPGTSPTDTQYF
TGTGCCAGCAGACCCGGGACTAGCCCCACAGATACGCAGTATTTT
>NA|TRBJ2-7|TRBV9|NA
CASSEGQYGYEQYF
TGTGCCAGCAGCGAAGGACAATACGGGTACGAGCAGTACTTC
>NA|TRBJ2-5|TRBV27|TRBD2
CASSLGVAGGETQYF
TGTGCCAGCAGTTTAGGGGTAGCGGGGGGGGAGACCCAGTACTTC
>NA|TRBJ2-7|TRBV27|NA
CASSLGRESYEQYF
TGTGCCAGCAGTTTAGGGCGCGAGTCCTACGAGCAGTACTTC
>NA|TRBJ2-7|TRBV4-3|TRBD1
CASSQGARGIYEQYF
TGCGCCAGCAGCCAAGGGGCCAGGGGGATTTACGAGCAGTACTTC
>NA|TRBJ2-1|TRBV29-1|TRBD1
CSVDRGPKHKLF
TGCAGCGTGGACAGGGGGCCCAAGCACAAGCTCTTC
>once|TRBJ2-7|TRBV25-1|NA
CASSPSLLRAPREFEQYF
TGTGCCAGCAGTCCATCGCTGCTTAGGGCCCCGCGTGAATTCGAGCAGTACTTC
>NA|TRBJ1-1|TRBV13|NA
CASSHGTGTNTEAFF
TGTGCCAGCAGCCACGGGACGGGGACGAACACTGAAGCTTTCTTT
>NA|TRBJ1-2|TRBV28|TRBD1
CASSFGQGRFYGYTF
TGTGCCAGCAGTTTTGGACAGGGGCGTTTTTATGGCTACACCTTC
>NA|TRBJ1-2|TRBV27|TRBD1
CASSTQGTHYYGYTF
TGTGCCAGCAGTACACAGGGGACTCATTACTATGGCTACACCTTC
>NA|TRBJ2-2|TRBV11-2|NA
CASSQGSGLLNTGELFF
TGTGCCAGCAGCCAAGGGTCGGGACTGCTAAACACCGGGGAGCTGTTTTTT
>NA|TRBJ2-2|TRBV14|NA
CASSHESGLATGELFF
TGTGCCAGCAGCCATGAGTCGGGGTTGGCCACCGGGGAGCTGTTTTTT
>NA|TRBJ2-3|TRBV2|TRBD2
CASRGLAGTGTTDTQYF
TGTGCCAGCAGGGGACTAGCGGGGACCGGGACTACAGATACGCAGTATTTT
>NA|TRBJ2-2|TRBV11-3|NA
CASSFGLNTGELFF
TGTGCCAGCAGCTTTGGCCTTAACACCGGGGAGCTGTTTTTT
>NA|TRBJ2-6|TRBV7-9|TRBD1
CASSLGTGGANVLTF
TGTGCCAGCAGCTTAGGCACAGGGGGAGCCAACGTCCTGACTTTC
>NA|TRBJ2-1|TRBV5-5|NA
CASSLNRPEQFF
TGTGCCAGCAGCTTGAATCGCCCTGAGCAGTTCTTC
>NA|TRBJ1-2|TRBV27|TRBD1
CASSIRTGGSYGYTF
TGTGCCAGCAGTATCAGGACAGGGGGGAGCTATGGCTACACCTTC
>NA|TRBJ2-5|TRBV7-9|NA
CASSQWWGQKETQYF
TGTGCCAGCAGCCAATGGTGGGGCCAGAAAGAGACCCAGTACTTC
>NA|TRBJ2-7|TRBV4-1|NA
CASSQGTRRNEQYF
TGCGCCAGCAGCCAAGGGACTCGAAGGAACGAGCAGTACTTC